This TCR beta chain was captured in a study of tumor-infiltrating lymphocytes in primary liver carcinoma. Study as a whole: Patients underwent resection of primary liver carcinoma. Spanning 30 to 69 years of age, the patients were men and women.

Constant-region priming of 500 to 550 ng total RNA yielded TCR beta cDNA. Library construction for TCR beta comprised three nested multiplex PCR rounds performed with slightly modified ARM-PCR. The two initial PCR rounds, roughly 11 cycles each, used TRBV1-TRBV30 forward and C-beta reverse primers. TCRdb reprocessed the multiplex PCR reads via MiXCR and lists one record per CDR3 protein. The table records about 200,000 distinct CDR3 sequences, about two thirds of them present only once. The table lists this clonotype with many counts. Its antigen is currently unknown. Study-level results: Relative to blood, tumors carried a significantly larger fraction of the repertoire in their top 250 clones (p = 0.039).

CDR3 length equals 13 residues. The V and J ends lost 7 bases and 10 bases respectively, with 17 bases between them. Unsorted whole blood supplied the RNA, and germline DNA was extracted too. The sample comprised peripheral blood. This rearrangement joins TRBV12-3 or TRBV12-4 to TRBJ2-1; possibly TRBD1 for D (6 bases). The sequence was collected from a woman aged 60-75 years with primary liver carcinoma and hepatitis B virus infection. The CDR3 bases are TGTGCCAGCACCCCAACAGGGTTTGGGGAGCAGTTCTTC. Translation: CASTPTGFGEQFF.